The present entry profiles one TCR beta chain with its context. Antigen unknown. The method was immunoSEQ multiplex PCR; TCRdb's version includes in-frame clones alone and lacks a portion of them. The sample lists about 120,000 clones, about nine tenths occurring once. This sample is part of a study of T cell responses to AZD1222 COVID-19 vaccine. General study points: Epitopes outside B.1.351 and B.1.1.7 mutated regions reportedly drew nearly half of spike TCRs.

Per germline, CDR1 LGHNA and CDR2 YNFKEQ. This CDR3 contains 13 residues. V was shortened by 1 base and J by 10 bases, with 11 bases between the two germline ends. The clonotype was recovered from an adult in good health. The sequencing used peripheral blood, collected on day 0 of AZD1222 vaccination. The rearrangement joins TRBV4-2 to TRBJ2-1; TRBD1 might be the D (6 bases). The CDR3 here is CASSQGGPREQFF. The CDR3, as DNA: TGTGCCAGCAGCCAAGGGGGGCCGAGAGAGCAGTTCTTC.